The 19 T cell receptor beta chains reported below all come from one sample, sequenced in a study of technical replicates of blood from several donors. Assay used: immunoSEQ multiplex PCR; TCRdb lists only in-frame clones, some missing. This table has around 72,000 clones, 91% appearing once. Material for sequencing was T cells isolated from PBMCs. All receptors derive from a human donor in good health. Some clones in this sample may be carry-over from other donors' samples.

The chain uses TRBV11-3 and TRBJ2-7, with 7 bases identical to TRBD1. The length of the CDR3 is 14 residues. Germline CDR1 reads SGHNT; CDR2 reads YENEEA. Losses at the gene ends were 4 bases for V and 2 bases for J; bases not matched to a gene: 5. CDR3 amino acids: CASSSPGQAYEQYF. The DNA of the CDR3 is TGTGCCAGCAGCTCGCCCGGACAGGCCTACGAGCAGTACTTC.

The genes are TRBV11-2 and TRBJ2-7, with D possibly matching TRBD1 (5 bases). The V gene's germline CDR1 is SGHAT and CDR2 FQNNGV. V shed 2 bases and J shed 5 bases, with 10 bases lying between them. CDR3 length: 13 amino acids. The CDR3, as DNA: TGTGCCAGCAGCTTATTAAGGGGCCACGAGCAGTACTTC. It is translated as CASSLLRGHEQYF.

The J gene is TRBJ1-2, the V gene TRBV27, with 9 bases aligning to TRBD1. The germline CDR1 and CDR2 sequences are MNHEY and SMNVEV (reference sequence). The CDR3 covers 14 residues. V trimming: 6 bases; J trimming: 0 bases; junction bases outside the gene matches: 2. CDR3 DNA: TGTGCCAGCAGCCGACAGGGGGCTAACTATGGCTACACCTTC. Translated: CASSRQGANYGYTF.

This rearrangement joins TRBV6-6 to TRBJ2-4; weak D call: TRBD1 (6 bases). CDR1 MNHNY and CDR2 SVGAGI come from the germline V gene (reference sequence). V was pared by 6 bases and J by 6 bases, with 9 bases between. The CDR3 spans 12 residues. The CDR3 DNA reads TGTGCCAGCAGCATGGACAGAAACATTCAGTACTTC. This encodes CASSMDRNIQYF.

The chain is built from TRBV9 and TRBJ1-1, with 7 positions matching TRBD1. Losses at the gene ends were 4 bases for V and 0 bases for J; bases not matched to a gene: 6. Germline-derived CDR1 and CDR2 are SGDLS and YYNGEE. The CDR3 has 15 amino acids. CDR3 residues: CASSPIQGMNTEAFF. For the CDR3, the DNA is TGTGCCAGCAGCCCTATACAGGGGATGAACACTGAAGCTTTCTTT.

The J gene is TRBJ2-1, the V gene TRBV5-4; 13 bases fit TRBD2. Per germline, CDR1 SGHNT and CDR2 YYREEE (reference sequence). The CDR3 spans 18 residues. Trimming removed 0 bases from V and 6 bases from J; junction bases left unmatched: 9. CDR3 sequence reads: CASSLETSGGSPINEQFF. Here the CDR3 DNA reads TGTGCCAGCAGCTTGGAGACTAGCGGGGGGTCCCCTATCAATGAGCAGTTCTTC.

The V call is TRBV29-1, the J call TRBJ2-7, with D possibly matching TRBD2 (6 bases). Germline V gene data show CDR1 as SQVTM and CDR2 as ANQGSEA. Trimming cost V 4 bases and J 4 bases, with 11 bases left between them. This CDR3 has 12 amino acids. The CDR3 region is CSVAEGRYEQYF. The CDR3 bases are TGCAGCGTTGCGGAGGGGAGGTACGAGCAGTACTTC.

J is TRBJ1-2 and V is TRBV27; 10 nucleotides line up with TRBD1. CDR3 length: 13 amino acids. CDR1 is MNHEY, CDR2 SMNVEV, per germline (reference sequence). The trim removed 4 bases at V and 9 bases at J, leaving 5 bases unmatched. The CDR3 region has the DNA TGTGCCAGCAGTTCGACAGGGGGCCGGCGCTACACCTTC. The encoded protein is CASSSTGGRRYTF.

The gene calls are TRBV19 and TRBJ2-2, with D maybe TRBD1 (5 bases). V dropped 6 bases and J dropped 8 bases, with 16 bases sitting between them. Germline V gene sequence: CDR1 LNHDA, CDR2 SQIVND (reference sequence). CDR3 length equals 14 residues. The CDR3 DNA reads as TGTGCCAGTAGAAGACAGATCCCAACAGGGGAGCTGTTTTTT. Translated, it gives CASRRQIPTGELFF.

This clone was detected once. The V call is TRBV6-5, the J call TRBJ1-1; tentative D call: TRBD1 (5 bases). Trimming took 6 bases from V and 0 from J, leaving 14 bases between them. This CDR3 is built from 15 residues. Per germline, CDR1 MNHEY and CDR2 SVGAGI. CDR3 sequence reads: CASSLAGGLNTEAFF. The DNA for the CDR3 is TGTGCCAGCAGCCTAGCGGGGGGTTTGAACACTGAAGCTTTCTTT.

The V gene is TRBV27, the J gene TRBJ1-2; 9 bases line up with TRBD1. The V segment lost 6 bases and the J segment 4 bases; nucleotides outside the gene matches: 6. The length of the CDR3 is 14 residues. Germline CDR1 MNHEY, CDR2 SMNVEV (reference sequence). The CDR3 region has the DNA TGTGCCAGCAGGAACCGGGACAGGGCCTATGGCTACACCTTC. Translated, it gives CASRNRDRAYGYTF.

The chain carries TRBV5-1 and TRBJ1-1, with 7 bases matching TRBD1. The germline V gene has CDR1 SGHRS and CDR2 YFSETQ. The CDR3 loop spans 15 amino acids. V shed 4 bases, J shed 4 bases, and the junction held 10 bases outside the gene matches. Here the CDR3 DNA reads TGCGCCAGCAGCGCTACAGGGGTATATGGCACTGAAGCTTTCTTT. Its translation is CASSATGVYGTEAFF.

The gene calls are TRBV5-1 and TRBJ2-1; 13 nucleotides agree with TRBD2. Looked up from germline, CDR1 is SGHRS and CDR2 is YFSETQ. Trimming cost V 5 bases and J 8 bases; bases outside gene matches: 1. The CDR3 runs to 13 residues. CDR3 sequence reads: CASRLAGGHEQFF. The CDR3 nucleotides are TGCGCCAGCAGACTAGCGGGGGGGCATGAGCAGTTCTTC.

The chain recombines TRBV4-1 with TRBJ1-4, with 9 bases matching TRBD1. Germline CDR1 reads MGHRA; CDR2 reads YSYEKL. The J segment lost 8 bases and the V segment lost 2 bases, leaving 15 bases of the junction unmatched. This CDR3 spans 18 amino acids. CDR3 sequence: CASSQREGQGGGKEKLFF. In nucleotides, the CDR3 is TGCGCCAGCAGCCAAAGGGAGGGACAGGGAGGGGGTAAGGAAAAACTGTTTTTT.

V and J are TRBV6-1 and TRBJ1-4; D unresolved. Trimming removed 8 bases from V and 4 bases from J, with 17 bases in between. Germline CDR1 reads MNHNS; CDR2 reads SASEGT. This CDR3 region has 15 residues. CDR3 residues: CASGQSKPLNEKLFF. The CDR3 DNA reads TGTGCCAGCGGGCAGAGTAAACCCCTTAATGAAAAACTGTTTTTT.

The J gene is TRBJ2-5, the V gene TRBV11-1, with 8 bases fitting TRBD1. The CDR3 is made up of 15 amino acids. Germline lookup yields CDR1 SGHAT and CDR2 FQDESV (reference sequence). After removal of 4 bases from V and 5 bases from J, the junction contained 9 bases not matched to a gene. Here the CDR3 reads CASSSLQGERETQYF. Written as DNA, the CDR3 is TGTGCCAGCAGCTCATTACAGGGGGAGAGGGAGACCCAGTACTTC.

This clone has only one observation. This chain connects TRBV5-1 to TRBJ2-5; weak D call: TRBD2 (6 bases). This CDR3 has 14 residues. Deletions cut 4 bases from V and 2 bases from J, with 12 bases between. CDR1 is SGHRS, CDR2 YFSETQ, per germline. CDR3 protein: CASSGTTSQETQYF. The CDR3 region has the DNA TGCGCCAGCAGCGGGACGACTAGTCAAGAGACCCAGTACTTC.

The genes are TRBV6-6 and TRBJ2-2, with 12 bases fitting TRBD1. The germline gives CDR1 MNHNY, CDR2 SVGAGI (reference sequence). After removal of 5 bases from V and 4 bases from J, the junction contained 2 bases not matched to a gene. There are 15 residues in the CDR3. As DNA, the CDR3 is TGTGCCAGCAGTAGGGGACAGGGGGCCACCGGGGAGCTGTTTTTT. It is translated as CASSRGQGATGELFF.

This chain uses TRBV11-3 with TRBJ2-7; TRBD1 aligns across 8 bases. CDR1 and CDR2 from the germline V gene are SGHNT and YENEEA. The CDR3 has 18 amino acids. J was trimmed by 2 bases and V by 0 bases; bases with no gene match: 12. In DNA form, the CDR3 reads TGTGCCAGCAGCTTAGATCCGGGTTGGGGACAGGTTACCTACGAGCAGTACTTC. Amino acids: CASSLDPGWGQVTYEQYF.